Given below is one T cell receptor beta chain in context. No antigen is known for it. This CDR3 region has 15 residues. Germline CDR1 and CDR2: MNHEY and SVGAGI. With 6 bases clipped from V and 2 bases from J, the junction kept 8 bases outside the gene matches. It was at deep level that the assay was run. TCRdb keeps only in-frame clones here, not all; method: immunoSEQ multiplex PCR. The repertoire holds 2 million to 2.5 million clones, 85% to 95% seen once, with approximately 0.39% in the top ten. These data belong to a study of shared clonotypes between healthy human individuals. Study-wide context: Two women and three men aged 18 to 49 served as donors. Whole-study results and caveats: Clonotypes shared by all four sorted-subset donors had higher generation probabilities than non-shared clonotypes. Incompleteness in sorted-subset sequencing, despite large depth, was shown by rarefaction.

The sample was naive CD4+ T cells from PBMCs. The subset denotes: CD45RA+ positively selected. The receptor comes from a man in his late teens or twenties in good health. Some clones in this sample may be carry-over from other donors' samples. The V and J genes are TRBV6-5 and TRBJ1-2; 8 bases fit TRBD1. CDR3 nucleotide sequence: TGTGCCAGCAGGGAGACAGGGGCCGCCAACTATGGCTACACCTTC. Its protein product is CASRETGAANYGYTF.